Each of the 11 T cell receptor beta chains below was sequenced from the same sample in a study of CD8 T cells in Susac syndrome. RNA totalling about 0.45 to 1 ug underwent reverse transcription with random hexamers. MiXCR was run by TCRdb on the immunoSEQ multiplex PCR reads, yielding one entry per CDR3 protein. The data hold 90,000 to 150,000 distinct CDR3 sequences, with 92% observed a single time. The sequenced sample was CD4+ T cells from PBMCs. The origin of the receptors is a human donor in good health.

The V and J genes are TRBV25-1 and TRBJ2-7, with 9 bases lining up with TRBD2. V dropped 5 bases and J dropped 1; count of bases not matched to a gene: 3. From germline, CDR1 is MGHDK and CDR2 SYGVNS. The CDR3 runs 14 residues. The CDR3 reads CASSSTSGSYEQYF. CDR3 nucleotides: TGTGCCAGCAGTTCGACTAGCGGATCCTACGAGCAGTACTTC.

The chain couples TRBV9 to TRBJ2-1; D is uncertain. Trimming removed 0 bases at V and 0 bases at J, with 7 bases between. Germline V lookup: CDR1 SGDLS, CDR2 YYNGEE. This CDR3 is 15 amino acids long. CDR3 residues: CASSVGGISYNEQFF. The CDR3 bases are TGTGCCAGCAGCGTAGGCGGAATCTCCTACAATGAGCAGTTCTTC.

The V and J genes are TRBV7-8 and TRBJ2-7; perhaps D is TRBD1 or TRBD2 (5 bases each). Germline V gene data show CDR1 as SGHVS and CDR2 as FQNEAQ. With 8 bases removed from V and 6 bases from J, the gap between germline ends came to 20 bases. CDR3 length: 14 residues. The CDR3 DNA follows: TGTGCCAGCGTATGGCAGGGAGTGGCGGGCGAGCAGTACTTC. Its translation is CASVWQGVAGEQYF.

The chain recombines TRBV7-6 with TRBJ2-7; D is undetermined. Trimming shortened V by 1 base and J by 4 bases, and 11 bases separated the two germline ends. This CDR3 contains 14 residues. CDR1 and CDR2 (germline): SGHVS, FNYEAQ. Written as DNA, the CDR3 is TGTGCCAGCAGCTTAGAATTCGTGGGATACGAGCAGTACTTC. Translating it yields CASSLEFVGYEQYF.

This clonotype appeared a single time. This rearrangement joins TRBV7-8 to TRBJ1-1, with D uncertain. Trimming shortened V by 5 bases and J by 5 bases, and 9 bases separated the two germline ends. Germline CDR1 is SGHVS and CDR2 is FQNEAQ. This CDR3 region has 12 residues. The CDR3 is CASSRDLTEAFF. The CDR3 coding sequence is TGTGCCAGCAGCCGAGACCTGACTGAAGCTTTCTTT.

The rearrangement links TRBV18 to TRBJ1-5; possible D gene TRBD1, 5 bases. Germline CDR1 is KGHSH and CDR2 is LQKENI. Trimming left V 6 bases short and J 0 bases short, with 15 bases between. The length of the CDR3 is 16 residues. CDR3 residues: CASSSGTVYSNQPQHF. The CDR3, as DNA: TGTGCCAGCTCGTCCGGGACGGTGTATAGCAATCAGCCCCAGCATTTT.

Only one count was recorded for this clonotype. J is TRBJ2-3 and V is TRBV7-2; D gene unclear. The germline V and J ends were trimmed by 0 bases and 3 bases, with 7 bases remaining between them. CDR1 SGHTA and CDR2 FQGNSA come from the germline V gene. The CDR3 has 14 amino acids. CDR3 nucleotides: TGTGCCAGCAGCTTAGCGGTAGGAACAGATACGCAGTATTTT. Translation: CASSLAVGTDTQYF.

This chain connects TRBV19 to TRBJ1-1; tentative D call: TRBD1 (5 bases). Germline V gene lookup returns CDR1 LNHDA and CDR2 SQIVND (reference sequence). V lost 5 bases and J lost 4, with 14 bases in between. This CDR3 has 14 residues. This chain's CDR3 is CASSLGSGGTEAFF. The DNA for the CDR3 is TGTGCCAGTAGTTTAGGGTCCGGGGGCACTGAAGCTTTCTTT.

The rearrangement links TRBV9 to TRBJ2-7; 11 positions match TRBD1. This CDR3 has 16 amino acids. CDR1 is SGDLS, CDR2 YYNGEE, per germline. V shed 4 bases and J 5 bases; nucleotides not matched to a gene: 11. For the CDR3, the DNA is TGTGCCAGCAGCTCCCGCGGACAGGGGGCATTCCACGAGCAGTACTTC. This translates into CASSSRGQGAFHEQYF. The full variable domain, in which reference TRBV9 and TRBJ2-7 provide the parts outside the CDR3, is DSGVTQTPKHLITATGQRVTLRCSPRSGDLSVYWYQQSLDQGLQFLIQYYNGEERAKGNILERFSAQQFPDLHSELNLSSLELGDSALYFCASSSRGQGAFHEQYFGPGTRLTVT.

The V and J genes are TRBV6-6 and TRBJ1-5, with no clear D. Trimming shortened V by 0 bases and J by 10 bases, and 7 bases separated the two germline ends. Germline loops: CDR1 MNHNY, CDR2 SVGAGI (reference sequence). The CDR3 has 12 residues. DNA of the CDR3: TGTGCCAGCAGTTACTCGCCCCATCCCCAGCATTTT. Amino acids: CASSYSPHPQHF.

The chain couples TRBV12-3 or TRBV12-4 to TRBJ2-5, with 7 bases fitting TRBD2. The length of the CDR3 is 15 residues. The ends lost 5 bases at V and 2 bases at J; junction bases unmatched: 8. The CDR3 region has the DNA TGTGCCAGCAGTCGGTCGGGAGGCGAACAAGAGACCCAGTACTTC. Its protein product is CASSRSGGEQETQYF.